The 2 T cell receptor beta chains given below trace back to one sample, sequenced in a study of blood T cell repertoires in COVID-19. Only in-frame clones appear in the TCRdb table, and some are missing; sequencing was by immunoSEQ multiplex PCR. The sample has more than 200,000 clones; approximately 91% are singletons. Sequencing was performed on peripheral blood. These receptors originate from a woman aged 55-70 years with acute or convalescent COVID-19.

This sequence joins TRBV5-1 and TRBJ1-3; possibly TRBD1 for D (5 bases). The CDR3 consists of 13 residues. Trimming took 8 bases from V and 0 from J, leaving 9 bases between them. The germline V gene has CDR1 SGHRS and CDR2 YFSETQ. The CDR3 here is CASQDTSGNTIYF. The CDR3 coding sequence is TGCGCCAGTCAGGACACCTCTGGAAACACCATATATTTT.

The V call is TRBV3-1 (or the pseudogene TRBV3-2), the J call TRBJ1-2; 9 positions match TRBD1. This CDR3 comprises 15 residues. V shed 4 bases and J 1 base; nucleotides not matched to a gene: 4. Germline assignment: CDR1 LGHDT and CDR2 YNNKEL (reference sequence). CDR3 loop: CASSPGTGINYGYTF. The CDR3 nucleotides are TGTGCCAGCAGCCCCGGGACAGGGATTAACTATGGCTACACCTTC.